This TCR beta chain was identified during a study of T cells in placental villitis. With regard to the full study: Placental TCR-beta repertoires were compared across villitis of unknown etiology, gestational-age-matched unaffected controls, and infectious villitis in order to test an allograft-versus-infection hypothesis. The paper's findings and limits, for the study overall: Because the paraffin blocks included small amounts of decidua, some of the captured T cells, particularly in controls, may have been decidual rather than villous infiltrates. Bulk tissue sequencing could not distinguish helper, regulatory or cytotoxic T cells, nor maternal versus fetal T cells, and excluded gamma-delta receptors. Higher CMV-specific clone frequencies were found in infectious CMV cases than in villitis of unknown etiology (approximately 0.01 vs 0.00094), and no difference in CMV-specific clone frequencies was seen between villitis of unknown etiology and controls.

On this clone itself: Its antigen is still unknown. Base-call qualities are not available, and no considerably larger clone is one nucleotide away.

Five infectious villitis placentae, four with confirmed cytomegalovirus and one with Toxoplasma gondii, were included and were not matched to other groups. The mothers in the infectious villitis group were younger, had smaller fetuses, and delivered preterm or had intrauterine demise in a couple of cases. Placentae were collected after delivery and underwent gross and histological evaluation before archival tissue selection. Five 10-micron scrolls were cut from each FFPE block, and DNA was isolated using the AllPrep DNA/RNA FFPE Tissue kit. DNA concentration and purity were evaluated by NanoDrop, whereas RNA quality was assessed on a Bioanalyzer. V sheds 0 bases and J sheds 6 bases, leaving 16 bases between their ends. CDR1 and CDR2, per the germline V gene (reference sequence), are PRHDT and FYEKMQ. The CDR3 spans 16 residues, from the cysteine through the phenylalanine. Of the read, only the CDR3 DNA is kept; its 48 bases are in frame from base 1.

Using the immunoSEQ v4 bias-controlled multiplex PCR assay, run blinded to group allocation, TCR-beta CDR3 regions were amplified from genomic DNA. To estimate the quantities of nucleated cells and T cells in each sample, reference gene primers were added alongside the TCR-beta primers. Sequencing of the libraries was performed on an Illumina MiSeq with a 100-cycle paired-end protocol. The paper's data handling went like this. Diversity and richness were calculated in immunoSEQ Analyzer software, with richness determined by iChao1 and clonality derived from Pielou evenness and Shannon diversity (0-1, with higher values meaning less diverse). CDR3 amino acid sequences with V/J genes were queried against VDJdb for CMV, EBV and influenza A specificities using confidence 3 and substitution 2. TCR-beta amino acid clonotype overlap between villitis of unknown etiology, infectious villitis and control repertoires was assessed with the Morisita-Horn index. Not all clones reach the TCRdb copy of this immuneACCESS table, which keeps in-frame sequences only. Checked studies attribute under half of the gap to unresolved V genes and leave the rest unexplained. That table gives V, J and clone size, and the DNA gave D and trimming. This sample comprises 3,000 to 4,000 clones, approximately 70% of them detected only once. The top ten constitute 17% of the sample.

Sequenced sample: placental tissue containing maternal and fetal cells. In this chain, TRBV13 is recombined with TRBJ2-3; the D gene is unclear. The sequence was obtained from a human patient with infectious villitis; the placental T cells may come from both mother and fetus. The CDR3 reads as follows: CASSLGQTNLRDTQYF. The sequenced DNA is TGTGCCAGCAGCTTAGGCCAGACCAATCTCAGGGATACGCAGTATTTT.